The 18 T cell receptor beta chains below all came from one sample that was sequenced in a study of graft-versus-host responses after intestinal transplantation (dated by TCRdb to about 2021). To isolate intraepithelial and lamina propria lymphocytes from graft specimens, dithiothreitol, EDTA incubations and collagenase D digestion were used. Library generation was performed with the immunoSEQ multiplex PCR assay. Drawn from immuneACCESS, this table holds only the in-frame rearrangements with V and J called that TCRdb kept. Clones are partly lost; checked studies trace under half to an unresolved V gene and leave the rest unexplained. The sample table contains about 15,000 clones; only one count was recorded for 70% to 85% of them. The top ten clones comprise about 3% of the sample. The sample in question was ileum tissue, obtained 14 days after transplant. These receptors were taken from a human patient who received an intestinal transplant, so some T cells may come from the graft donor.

CDR3 protein: CASSQVGGGSSYEQYF. The CDR3 nucleotides are TGCGCCAGCAGCCAAGTGGGCGGGGGAAGCTCCTACGAGCAGTACTTC. The chain combines TRBV4-1 with TRBJ2-7, with 7 positions matching TRBD2. Trimming at V came to 1 base and at J to 0 bases, leaving 6 bases not matched to a gene. CDR1 is MGHRA, CDR2 YSYEKL, per germline. This CDR3 contains 16 residues.

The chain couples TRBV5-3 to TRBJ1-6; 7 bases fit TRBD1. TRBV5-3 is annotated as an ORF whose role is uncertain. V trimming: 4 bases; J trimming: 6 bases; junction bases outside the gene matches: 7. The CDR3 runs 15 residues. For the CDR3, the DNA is TGTGCCAGAAGCGGCCCAGGGGGAGGTAATTCACCCCTCCACTTT. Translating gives CARSGPGGGNSPLHF.

The CDR3 sequence: CASRQGNTEAFF. DNA of the CDR3: TGTGCCAGCCGACAGGGAAACACTGAAGCTTTCTTT. This chain joins TRBV11-3 and TRBJ1-1, with 7 nucleotides matching TRBD1. The germline V gene encodes CDR1 SGHNT and CDR2 YENEEA. CDR3 length: 12 residues. Trimming removed 8 bases from V and 2 bases from J; junction bases left unmatched: 2.

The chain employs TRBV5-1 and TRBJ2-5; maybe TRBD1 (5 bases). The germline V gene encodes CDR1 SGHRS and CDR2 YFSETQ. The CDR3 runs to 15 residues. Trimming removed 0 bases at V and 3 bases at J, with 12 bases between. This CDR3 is CASSLGTGQKETQYF. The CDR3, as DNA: TGCGCCAGCAGCTTGGGAACAGGTCAAAAAGAGACCCAGTACTTC.

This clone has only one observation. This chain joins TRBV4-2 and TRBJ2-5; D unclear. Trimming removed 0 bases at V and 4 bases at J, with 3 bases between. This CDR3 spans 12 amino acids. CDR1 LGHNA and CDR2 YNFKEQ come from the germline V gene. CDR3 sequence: CASSQEPETQYF. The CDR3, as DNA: TGTGCCAGCAGCCAAGAACCAGAGACCCAGTACTTC.

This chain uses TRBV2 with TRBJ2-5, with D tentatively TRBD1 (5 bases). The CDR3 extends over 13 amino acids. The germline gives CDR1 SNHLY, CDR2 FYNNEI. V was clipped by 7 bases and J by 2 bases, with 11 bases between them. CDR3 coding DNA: TGTGCCAGCAAGGGGCCACAACAAGAGACCCAGTACTTC. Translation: CASKGPQQETQYF.

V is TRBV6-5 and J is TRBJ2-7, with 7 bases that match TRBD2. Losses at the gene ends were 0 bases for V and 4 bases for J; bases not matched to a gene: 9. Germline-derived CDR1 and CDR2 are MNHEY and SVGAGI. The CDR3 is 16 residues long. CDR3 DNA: TGTGCCAGCAGTTACTCGAAAGGCGGGAGTCTGTACGAGCAGTACTTC. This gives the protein CASSYSKGGSLYEQYF.

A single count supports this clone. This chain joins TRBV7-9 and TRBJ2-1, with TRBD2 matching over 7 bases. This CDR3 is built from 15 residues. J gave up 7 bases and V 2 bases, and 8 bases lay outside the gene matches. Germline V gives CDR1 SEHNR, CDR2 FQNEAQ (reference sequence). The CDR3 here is CASSLLVGGPNEQFF. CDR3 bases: TGTGCCAGCAGCTTACTCGTGGGAGGGCCTAATGAGCAGTTCTTC. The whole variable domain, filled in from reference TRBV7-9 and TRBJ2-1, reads DTGVSQNPRHKITKRGQNVTFRCDPISEHNRLYWYRQTLGQGPEFLTYFQNEAQLEKSRLLSDRFSAERPKGSFSTLEIQRTEQGDSAMYLCASSLLVGGPNEQFFGPGTRLTVL.

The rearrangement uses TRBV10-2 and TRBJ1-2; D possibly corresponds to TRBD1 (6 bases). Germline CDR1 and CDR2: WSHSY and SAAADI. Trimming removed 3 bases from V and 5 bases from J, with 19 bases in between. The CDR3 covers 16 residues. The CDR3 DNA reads TGCGCCAGCAGTGACCTTAAGCGGCAGGGGAAGTATGGCTACACCTTC. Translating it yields CASSDLKRQGKYGYTF.

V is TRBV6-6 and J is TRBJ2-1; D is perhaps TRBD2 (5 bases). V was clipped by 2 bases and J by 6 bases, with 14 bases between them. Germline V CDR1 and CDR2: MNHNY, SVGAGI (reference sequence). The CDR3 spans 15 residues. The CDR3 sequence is CASSYRAEAGNEQFF. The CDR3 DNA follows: TGTGCCAGCAGTTACCGGGCGGAGGCGGGCAATGAGCAGTTCTTC.

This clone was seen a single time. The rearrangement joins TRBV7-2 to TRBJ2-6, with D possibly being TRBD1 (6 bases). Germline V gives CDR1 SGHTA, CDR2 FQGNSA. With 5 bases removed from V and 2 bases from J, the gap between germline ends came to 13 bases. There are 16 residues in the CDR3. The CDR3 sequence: CASSENRAPGANVLTF. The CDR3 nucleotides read TGTGCCAGCAGCGAAAACAGGGCCCCTGGGGCCAACGTCCTGACTTTC.

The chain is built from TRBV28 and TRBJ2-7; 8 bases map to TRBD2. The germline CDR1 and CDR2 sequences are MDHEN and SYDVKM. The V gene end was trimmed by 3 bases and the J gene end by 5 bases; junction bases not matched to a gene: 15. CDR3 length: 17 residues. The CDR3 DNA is TGTGCCAGCAGTTTTTGGGCTAGCGGGTGGCCTTCGGACGAGCAGTACTTC. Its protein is CASSFWASGWPSDEQYF.

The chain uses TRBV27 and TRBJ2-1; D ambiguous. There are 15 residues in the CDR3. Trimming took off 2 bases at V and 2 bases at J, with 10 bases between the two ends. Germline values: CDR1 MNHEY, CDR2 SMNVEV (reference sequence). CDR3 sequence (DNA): TGTGCCAGCAGTTTAGCCCAGATAGCCTACAATGAGCAGTTCTTC. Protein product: CASSLAQIAYNEQFF.

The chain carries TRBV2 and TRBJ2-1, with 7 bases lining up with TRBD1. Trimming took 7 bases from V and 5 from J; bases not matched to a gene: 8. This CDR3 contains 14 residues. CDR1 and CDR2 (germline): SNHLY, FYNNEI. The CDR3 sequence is CASTLTGSNNEQFF. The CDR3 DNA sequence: TGTGCCAGCACTCTGACAGGGTCAAACAATGAGCAGTTCTTC. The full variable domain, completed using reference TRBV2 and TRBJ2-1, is EPEVTQTPSHQVTQMGQEVILRCVPISNHLYFYWYRQILGQKVEFLVSFYNNEISEKSEIFDDQFSVERPDGSNFTLKIRSTKLEDSAMYFCASTLTGSNNEQFFGPGTRLTVL.

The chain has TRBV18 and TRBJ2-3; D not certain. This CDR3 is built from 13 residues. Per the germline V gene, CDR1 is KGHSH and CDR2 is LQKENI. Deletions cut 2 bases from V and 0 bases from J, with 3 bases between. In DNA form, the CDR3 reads TGTGCCAGCTCACCAACGAGCACAGATACGCAGTATTTT. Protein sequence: CASSPTSTDTQYF.

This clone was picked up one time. The CDR3 sequence: CASTGPSNTGELFF. DNA for the CDR3: TGTGCCAGCACCGGACCCTCGAACACCGGGGAGCTGTTTTTT. This rearrangement joins TRBV5-5 to TRBJ2-2; D remains unclear. This CDR3 contains 14 residues. Trimming pared 6 bases from V and 0 bases from J, leaving 9 bases between. Germline lookup yields CDR1 SGHKS and CDR2 YYEKEE (reference sequence).

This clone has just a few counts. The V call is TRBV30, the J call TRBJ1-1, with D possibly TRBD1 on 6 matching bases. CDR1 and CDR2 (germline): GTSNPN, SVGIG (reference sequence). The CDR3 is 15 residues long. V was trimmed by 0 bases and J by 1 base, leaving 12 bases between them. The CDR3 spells CAWSVQGIRNTEAFF. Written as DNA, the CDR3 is TGTGCCTGGAGTGTACAGGGCATACGGAACACTGAAGCTTTCTTT.

For the CDR3, the DNA is TGTGCCAGCAGGTCTGCGGGAGTCTACACCGGGGAGCTGTTTTTT. Its protein product is CASRSAGVYTGELFF. The V and J genes are TRBV7-9 and TRBJ2-2; 7 bases are a match to TRBD2. CDR1 is SEHNR and CDR2 is FQNEAQ in the germline V gene (reference sequence). This CDR3 is built from 15 residues. V lost 6 bases, J lost 3 bases, and 7 bases stayed unmatched.